The 19 T cell receptor beta chains in this list originate from one sample, sequenced in a study of T cell repertoires and HLA-DP antigens. Their cognate antigens are unknown. The assay was immunoSEQ multiplex PCR, and TCRdb's table has in-frame clones only and misses some. The profile covers some 120,000 clones, with over 90% appearing a single time and under 0.35% taken by the ten largest. The sample was CD4+ T cells from PBMCs. The receptors stem from a woman aged 18-35 years in good health and CMV-seronegative.

This clone was detected once. The V call is TRBV5-1, the J call TRBJ2-2, with unresolved D. The CDR3 sequence is 14 residues long. The V end lost 2 bases, the J end lost 4 bases, and 9 bases lay between the germline ends. Germline assignment: CDR1 SGHRS and CDR2 YFSETQ. The CDR3 is CASSLVPFTGELFF. The CDR3 nucleotides are TGCGCCAGCAGCTTAGTCCCCTTCACCGGGGAGCTGTTTTTT.

The rearrangement links TRBV28 to TRBJ1-2; D remains ambiguous. V shed 6 bases and J shed 4 bases, with 9 bases lying between them. The germline V gene encodes CDR1 MDHEN and CDR2 SYDVKM. The CDR3 is 12 amino acids. CDR3: CASRVSGYGYTF. The DNA of the CDR3 is TGTGCCAGCAGAGTTTCGGGCTATGGCTACACCTTC.

The chain employs TRBV7-2 and TRBJ1-4; D remains ambiguous. V shed 2 bases and J shed 8 bases, with 9 bases lying between them. Germline V gives CDR1 SGHTA, CDR2 FQGNSA. The CDR3 is 13 amino acids. The CDR3, as DNA: TGTGCCAGCAGCTTACTGGTAGGAGAAAAACTGTTTTTT. This encodes CASSLLVGEKLFF.

The CDR3: CASSDWAGLSNSPLHF. Written as DNA, the CDR3 is TGTGCCAGCAGTGATTGGGCAGGCCTCTCGAATTCACCCCTCCACTTT. J is TRBJ1-6 and V is TRBV6-1, with D unresolved. This CDR3 is built from 16 residues. Germline loops: CDR1 MNHNS, CDR2 SASEGT. Trimming took off 3 bases at V and 7 bases at J, with 16 bases between the two ends.

The gene calls are TRBV28 and TRBJ2-4; a weak D match, TRBD2 (6 bases). V was trimmed by 4 bases and J by 7 bases, leaving 14 bases between them. Germline V lookup: CDR1 MDHEN, CDR2 SYDVKM. The CDR3 spans 14 residues. The CDR3 here is CASSSPGLANIQYF. The CDR3 bases are TGTGCCAGCAGTTCTCCGGGGCTAGCGAACATTCAGTACTTC.

The V gene is TRBV11-3, the J gene TRBJ1-5; no definite D call. The CDR3 is 14 amino acids. Trimming stripped 7 bases from V and 1 base from J, with 11 bases between. Looked up from germline, CDR1 is SGHNT and CDR2 is YENEEA. This CDR3 reads CASKFGKSNQPQHF. In nucleotides, the CDR3 is TGTGCCAGCAAATTTGGGAAGAGCAATCAGCCCCAGCATTTT.

This clone was observed a few times. This chain links TRBV21-1 with TRBJ1-2; the DNA was not used to check the table's D call, TRBD1. TRBV21-1 is assigned pseudogene status. This CDR3 has 14 amino acids. CDR3 nucleotide sequence: TGTGCCAGCAGCAAACAACAGGGGGCGAAAGGCTACACCTTC. Its translation: CASSKQQGAKGYTF.

The chain links TRBV6-6 to TRBJ1-4, with TRBD1 matching over 7 bases. V was pared by 6 bases and J by 4 bases, with 5 bases of the junction left unmatched. The CDR3 length is 14 residues. Germline V gene lookup returns CDR1 MNHNY and CDR2 SVGAGI (reference sequence). The CDR3 bases are TGTGCCAGCAGACTGACAGGGTATAATGAAAAACTGTTTTTT. Its translation is CASRLTGYNEKLFF.

J is TRBJ1-1 and V is TRBV5-1, with 8 bases identical to TRBD1. V was pared by 0 bases and J by 6 bases, with 4 bases of the junction left unmatched. The V gene's germline CDR1 is SGHRS and CDR2 YFSETQ. This CDR3 has 14 amino acids. The CDR3 DNA reads TGCGCCAGCAGCTTGGAGGCAGGGGGCCCTGAAGCTTTCTTT. As protein: CASSLEAGGPEAFF.

On this clone itself: A read error may produce the germline difference seen at one junction end. This chain uses TRBV5-4 with TRBJ2-3; the D call may be TRBD1 or TRBD2 (5 bases each). Germline V gene sequence: CDR1 SGHNT, CDR2 YYREEE (reference sequence). The CDR3 has 15 residues. DNA for the CDR3: TGTGCCAGCACCTTGGGACCCTTAAGCACAGATACGCAGTATTTT. Amino acids: CASTLGPLSTDTQYF.

In this sample, this clone turned up a few times. This rearrangement joins TRBV6-5 to TRBJ1-4; no clear D gene. CDR1 and CDR2 from the germline V gene are MNHEY and SVGAGI. V was pared by 2 bases and J by 4 bases, with 11 bases between. CDR3 length equals 15 residues. The CDR3 DNA reads as TGTGCCAGCAGTTACGCGTGGGGAAATAATGAAAAACTGTTTTTT. This codes for CASSYAWGNNEKLFF.

V gene TRBV18 combines with J gene TRBJ2-2; 10 bases map to TRBD1. The germline CDR1 and CDR2 sequences are KGHSH and LQKENI. The CDR3 runs 17 residues. The V segment lost 1 base and the J segment 1 base; nucleotides outside the gene matches: 3. The CDR3, as DNA: TGTGCCAGCTCACCACGGTGGGACAGGGGGAACACCGGGGAGCTGTTTTTT. It translates to CASSPRWDRGNTGELFF.

In regard to this clone: The junction does not match germline at one end; this may be a read error. This rearrangement joins TRBV7-9 to TRBJ2-3; 10 nucleotides match TRBD1. The CDR3 sequence is 14 residues long. CDR1 is SEHNR, CDR2 FQNEAQ, per germline (reference sequence). The CDR3 DNA is TGTGCCAGCAGCCTGACAGGGGGCACCGATACGCAGTATTTT. Translating it yields CASSLTGGTDTQYF.

This chain joins TRBV5-8 and TRBJ1-3; possibly TRBD1 for D (5 bases). This CDR3 has 14 residues. The germline V gene encodes CDR1 SGHTS and CDR2 YDEGEE. Trimming pared 2 bases from V and 1 base from J, leaving 7 bases between. This CDR3 is CASSFRVSGNTIYF. CDR3 in DNA: TGTGCCAGCAGCTTCAGGGTTTCTGGAAACACCATATATTTT.

This chain links TRBV28 with TRBJ2-1; D ambiguous. CDR1 MDHEN and CDR2 SYDVKM come from the germline V gene. The CDR3 totals 11 residues. V lost 11 bases to trimming and J lost 5 bases, with 10 bases between them. This CDR3 reads CASTWDNEQFF. The CDR3 bases are TGTGCCTCCACCTGGGACAATGAGCAGTTCTTC.

In this sample, this clone turned up once. The rearrangement joins TRBV7-9 to TRBJ2-1, with TRBD1 matching over 7 bases. The CDR3 totals 12 residues. CDR1 and CDR2 (germline): SEHNR, FQNEAQ (reference sequence). V lost 7 bases to trimming and J lost 8 bases; unmatched junction nucleotides: 5. The CDR3 here is CASKRQGDEQFF. DNA for the CDR3: TGTGCCAGCAAAAGGCAGGGGGATGAGCAGTTCTTC.

The V gene is TRBV12-2, the J gene TRBJ2-2; the D segment call TRBD2 is taken from the table without a DNA check. TRBV12-2 is termed a pseudogene. The CDR3 loop spans 17 amino acids. The CDR3 bases are TGTGCAAGTCGCTTAGTGGGACTAGCGGGAGTAAGCGGGGAGCTGTTTTTT. This translates into CASRLVGLAGVSGELFF.

This chain joins TRBV6-5 and TRBJ1-2, with D unclear. Germline V gene lookup returns CDR1 MNHEY and CDR2 SVGAGI. V was cut by 5 bases and J by 2 bases, with 6 bases left in between. The CDR3 runs to 12 residues. CDR3: CASSEGNYGYTF. CDR3 DNA: TGTGCCAGCAGTGAAGGGAACTATGGCTACACCTTC.

This chain links TRBV19 with TRBJ1-5; D might be TRBD1 (5 bases). The CDR3 spans 14 residues. Deletions cut 0 bases from V and 4 bases from J, with 7 bases between. Germline V gives CDR1 LNHDA, CDR2 SQIVND (reference sequence). Here the CDR3 DNA reads TGTGCCAGTAGTATAGATCGACAGAATCAGCCCCAGCATTTT. It specifies CASSIDRQNQPQHF.